This T cell receptor (beta chain) emerged from a study of T cells after yellow fever vaccination (dated by TCRdb to the late 2010s). Regarding the research as a whole: The SMART-Seq v4 Ultra Low Input RNA kit was used to prepare libraries from fractions with low cell numbers. To follow T-cell clones before and after primary and booster YFV17D yellow fever vaccination, bulk TCR alpha and beta repertoires were sequenced over time. Two healthy male donors, one aged 18 to 30 and one aged 30 to 40 years, made up the cohort. Bulk PBMC replicates and cell subsets were isolated from blood drawn at multiple timepoints before and after both primary and secondary immunization.

This clonotype appeared once. What this receptor recognizes is not known. Per-base qualities were not stored, and no clone one base away is much larger. Between the V and J ends, shortened by 5 bases and 3 bases respectively, the junction contains 14 bases. CDR1 and CDR2 are drawn from the germline V gene: SGHTA, FQGNSA. Including the terminal cysteine and phenylalanine, the CDR3 comprises 15 residues. The only DNA kept is the CDR3, 45 bases in frame from the first base. Study-wide conclusions, independent of this receptor: Only two donors were included in the study, so the extent to which the findings can be generalized is limited. FACS-sorted repertoires could contain abundant contaminating clonotypes from the bulk population, so computational filtering was required. The secondary T-cell response was weaker than the primary response but faster, peaking on day 5 instead of day 15. A small fraction of clonotypes showed up in both the CD4 and CD8 compartments, probably as a result of convergent recombination. Most clones expanded after primary vaccination (96% of CD4 and about 85% of CD8) were re-detected after the booster, suggesting that broad memory maintenance occurred.

Synthesis of TCR cDNA relied on 5'RACE template switching, a step that introduced a universal primer site along with unique molecular identifiers. Priming of cDNA synthesis was performed from both the TCR alpha and TCR beta constant segments. Library amplification involved two PCR steps, and the second step added sample barcodes and sequencing adapters. Libraries were sequenced on Illumina HiSeq 2500 (2x100 bp) or NovaSeq (2x150 bp). Per the source publication's procedure: Reads were demultiplexed and collapsed into UMI consensus sequences with MIGEC, and V(D)J alignment was performed with MiXCR. Using edgeR on replicate PBMC samples, clonotypes were called vaccine-responding if FDR was below 0.01 and the log2 fold change was above 5 up to day 15. Each bulk clonotype was labeled CD4 or CD8 based on which sequenced repertoire, CD4 or CD8, contained the clonotype at higher abundance. The public reads were reprocessed in TCRdb via fastp at Q25 and MiXCR, keeping in-frame beta chains. A single entry per CDR3 protein holds the most common genes and DNA from its merged rows. TCRdb, not the authors, supplied the V and J calls. This sample has roughly 500,000 distinct CDR3 sequences in its table, and roughly 19% of those were observed once. The ten largest clones capture around 15% of the sample.

The label giving this sample's treatment or condition can be read as: live attenuated yellow fever vaccine strain. At each blood-draw timepoint, two biological replicates of bulk PBMCs were obtained. PBMCs were isolated from peripheral blood using a standard Ficoll-Paque protocol. TriZol was used to extract RNA from bulk PBMCs, CD4 and CD8 fractions, and dextramer-positive and dextramer-negative fractions. In this chain, TRBV7-2 is recombined with TRBJ2-1; no D gene is confidently identified. Sequences were derived from PBMCs, sampled 15 days after the yellow fever booster vaccination. This TCR was sampled from a man aged 25 to 40 who received the YFV17D yellow fever vaccine. The CDR3 protein is CASSPLQSRYNEQFF. The DNA sequence is TGTGCCAGCAGCCCCCTGCAGTCCCGCTACAATGAGCAGTTCTTC. Reference TRBV7-2 and TRBJ2-1 genes cover what lies past the CDR3, so the full variable domain is GAGVSQSPSNKVTEKGKDVELRCDPISGHTALYWYRQSLGQGLEFLIYFQGNSAPDKSGLPSDRFSAERTGGSVSTLTIQRTQQEDSAVYLCASSPLQSRYNEQFFGPGTRLTVL.